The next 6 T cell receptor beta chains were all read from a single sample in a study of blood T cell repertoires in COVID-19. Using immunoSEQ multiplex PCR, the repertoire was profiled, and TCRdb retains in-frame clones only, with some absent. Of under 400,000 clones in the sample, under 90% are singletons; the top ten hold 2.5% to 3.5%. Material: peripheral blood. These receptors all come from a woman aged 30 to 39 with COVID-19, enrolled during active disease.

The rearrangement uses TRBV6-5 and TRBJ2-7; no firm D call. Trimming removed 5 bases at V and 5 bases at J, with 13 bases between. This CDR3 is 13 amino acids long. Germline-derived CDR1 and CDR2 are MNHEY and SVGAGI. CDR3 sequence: CASSRNSLDEQYF. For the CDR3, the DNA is TGTGCCAGCAGTAGGAATTCCCTAGACGAGCAGTACTTC.

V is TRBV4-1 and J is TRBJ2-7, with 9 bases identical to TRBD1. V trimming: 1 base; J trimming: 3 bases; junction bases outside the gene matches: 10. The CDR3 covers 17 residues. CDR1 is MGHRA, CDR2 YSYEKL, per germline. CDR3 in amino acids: CASSQATPTGGHYEQYF. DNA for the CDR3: TGCGCCAGCAGCCAAGCCACCCCGACAGGGGGTCACTACGAGCAGTACTTC.

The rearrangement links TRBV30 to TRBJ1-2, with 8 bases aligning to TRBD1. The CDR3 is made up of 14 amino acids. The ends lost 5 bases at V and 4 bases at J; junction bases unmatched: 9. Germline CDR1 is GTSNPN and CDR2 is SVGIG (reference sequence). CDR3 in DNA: TGTGCCTGGGGCGGACAGGGCTCTATCTATGGCTACACCTTC. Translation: CAWGGQGSIYGYTF.

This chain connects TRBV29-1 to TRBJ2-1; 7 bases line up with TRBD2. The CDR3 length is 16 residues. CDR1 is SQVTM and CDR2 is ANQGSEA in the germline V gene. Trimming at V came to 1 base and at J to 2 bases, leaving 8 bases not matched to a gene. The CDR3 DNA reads TGCAGCGTTGAAGCGGCTAGCGGAGCTACCTACAATGAGCAGTTCTTC. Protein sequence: CSVEAASGATYNEQFF.

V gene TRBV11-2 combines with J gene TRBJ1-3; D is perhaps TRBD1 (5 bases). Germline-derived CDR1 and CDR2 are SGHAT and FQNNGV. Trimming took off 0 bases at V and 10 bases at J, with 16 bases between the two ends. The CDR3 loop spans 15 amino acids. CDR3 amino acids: CASSLDRDWPRTIYF. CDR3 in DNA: TGTGCCAGCAGCTTAGATAGGGACTGGCCAAGGACCATATATTTT.

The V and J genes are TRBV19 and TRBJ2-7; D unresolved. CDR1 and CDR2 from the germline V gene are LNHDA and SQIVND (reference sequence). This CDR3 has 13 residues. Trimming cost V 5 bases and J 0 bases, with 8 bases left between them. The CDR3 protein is CASSAGFSYEQYF. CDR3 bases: TGTGCCAGTAGTGCCGGGTTCTCCTACGAGCAGTACTTC.